This TCR beta chain was sequenced for a study of blood T cell repertoires in COVID-19. Per germline, CDR1 DFQATT and CDR2 SNEGSKA (reference sequence). V lost 3 bases, J lost 3 bases, and 15 bases lay in between. The CDR3 is made up of 15 amino acids. Sequencing was performed with immunoSEQ multiplex PCR; in TCRdb, only in-frame clones are kept and a portion is missing. The sample contains 150,000 to 200,000 clones, approximately 92% of which appear only once. The chain employs TRBV20-1 and TRBJ2-1; TRBD1 is a possible D gene (6 bases). The sequencing input was peripheral blood. The sequence came from a woman aged 45-59 years with acute or convalescent COVID-19. The CDR3 sequence: CSASQGSWSYNEQFF. CDR3 DNA: TGCAGTGCTAGTCAGGGGAGCTGGAGCTACAATGAGCAGTTCTTC.